What follows are 27 T cell receptor beta chains derived from one specimen sequenced in a study of Graves' ophthalmopathy and Graves' hyperthyroidism. RNA transcripts were the template, and TCR beta CDR3 regions were amplified from them. HTBI primers served in a first-round RT-PCR, which a second-round multiplex PCR followed. From the multiplex PCR reads, TCRdb called clonotypes with MiXCR, one entry per CDR3 protein. The repertoire includes under 250,000 distinct CDR3 sequences, over 25% of them detected once, and approximately 8.6% sits in the top ten. Input material: peripheral blood. The receptors here all came from a man aged 45 to 65 with Graves' ophthalmopathy.

This clonotype was observed many times. V and J are TRBV28 and TRBJ2-7, with 8 nucleotides matching TRBD1. The CDR3 runs 14 residues. The V gene end was trimmed by 5 bases and the J gene end by 4 bases; junction bases not matched to a gene: 7. In germline, CDR1 is MDHEN, CDR2 SYDVKM. CDR3 bases: TGTGCCAGCAGTAGAAGGCAGGGGGCGTACGAGCAGTACTTC. Translating it yields CASSRRQGAYEQYF.

This clonotype has at least ten counts. The chain joins TRBV24-1 to TRBJ2-7, with TRBD1 matching 8 bases. Germline trimming cut 9 bases from V and 6 bases from J; bases unmatched to any gene: 9. The CDR3 has 13 residues. Germline V gene lookup returns CDR1 KGHDR and CDR2 SFDVKD. CDR3 bases: TGTGCCACCGTATGGGACAGGTTTTCCGAGCAGTACTTC. It yields the protein CATVWDRFSEQYF.

This chain connects TRBV7-2 to TRBJ1-2; the D gene is possibly TRBD1 (5 bases). CDR1 SGHTA and CDR2 FQGNSA come from the germline V gene. The CDR3 has 14 residues. V lost 4 bases to trimming and J lost 0 bases, with 9 bases between them. CDR3 amino acids: CASSSKGTNYGYTF. CDR3 coding DNA: TGTGCCAGCAGCTCGAAGGGGACTAACTATGGCTACACCTTC.

There are many counts of this clonotype. The V gene is TRBV18, the J gene TRBJ1-1; a possible D gene is TRBD1 (6 bases). Germline-derived CDR1 and CDR2 are KGHSH and LQKENI. The ends were cut back, 0 bases at V and 2 bases at J, with 10 bases in the middle. The CDR3 runs to 15 residues. The CDR3 loop is CASSPPGRGNTEAFF. CDR3 DNA sequence: TGTGCCAGCTCACCACCGGGCAGGGGTAACACTGAAGCTTTCTTT.

A single count supports this clonotype. The V gene is TRBV12-3 or TRBV12-4, the J gene TRBJ1-2, with TRBD1 matching 7 bases. The CDR3 is 13 residues long. V trimming: 10 bases; J trimming: 4 bases; junction bases outside the gene matches: 9. The DNA of the CDR3 is TGTGCCATCTTCAGACAGGGAGCCTATGGCTACACCTTC. Encoded protein: CAIFRQGAYGYTF.

This clonotype came up many times. This sequence joins TRBV3-1 and TRBJ1-2; weak D call: TRBD1 (5 bases). V lost 3 bases and J lost 7, with 12 bases in between. The germline CDR1 and CDR2 sequences are LGHDT and YNNKEL (reference sequence). The CDR3 totals 13 residues. CDR3 in amino acids: CASSHDSPSGYTF. The CDR3 DNA reads TGTGCCAGCAGCCATGACAGCCCCTCTGGCTACACCTTC.

This clonotype was picked up many times. The chain is built from TRBV28 and TRBJ2-7; TRBD1 or TRBD2 may be the D gene (5 bases each). Germline V gene data show CDR1 as MDHEN and CDR2 as SYDVKM. V lost 6 bases, J lost 8 bases, and 17 bases lay in between. CDR3 length: 13 residues. The CDR3 DNA is TGTGCCAGCAGCTCTGGGACGCAGGAACAGCAGTACTTC. Translation gives CASSSGTQEQQYF.

This clonotype was seen repeatedly, ten times or more. The V call is TRBV9, the J call TRBJ1-6, with D unclear. CDR3 length equals 15 residues. The germline V gene encodes CDR1 SGDLS and CDR2 YYNGEE. Trimming removed 4 bases at V and 5 bases at J, with 13 bases between. CDR3 residues: CASSPRTADNSPLHF. In DNA, the CDR3 is TGTGCCAGCAGCCCCCGGACGGCAGATAATTCACCCCTCCACTTT.

The chain is built from TRBV7-6 and TRBJ1-2; no definite D call. The germline CDR1 and CDR2 sequences are SGHVS and FNYEAQ. V lost 1 base, J lost 4 bases, and 10 bases lay in between. The CDR3 sequence is 14 residues long. For the CDR3, the DNA is TGTGCCAGCAGCTTAGTTGGCCCCCCCTATGGCTACACCTTC. This translates into CASSLVGPPYGYTF.

This clonotype was seen repeatedly, ten times or more. The rearrangement links TRBV7-9 to TRBJ2-7; 11 bases map to TRBD2. Germline values: CDR1 SEHNR, CDR2 FQNEAQ (reference sequence). The CDR3 extends over 15 amino acids. The V gene end was trimmed by 4 bases and the J gene end by 7 bases; junction bases not matched to a gene: 9. CDR3 coding DNA: TGTGCCAGCAGCTCGGGACTAGCGGTGCTACAGGAGCAGTACTTC. This codes for CASSSGLAVLQEQYF.

Many counts were recorded for this clonotype. The chain joins TRBV19 to TRBJ2-3; the match to TRBD1 covers 9 bases. The CDR3 is made up of 14 amino acids. Germline V lookup: CDR1 LNHDA, CDR2 SQIVND (reference sequence). V shed 6 bases and J 4 bases; nucleotides not matched to a gene: 5. CDR3: CASRDRGRSDTQYF. Written as DNA, the CDR3 is TGTGCCAGTAGGGACAGGGGAAGGTCAGATACGCAGTATTTT.

This clonotype has ten or more counts. The DNA for the CDR3 is TGTGCCAGCAGTTTATCAAACTACGAGCAGTACTTC. The encoded protein is CASSLSNYEQYF. The chain couples TRBV6-2 or TRBV6-3 to TRBJ2-7; D is unresolved. The CDR3 contains 12 residues. The germline V gene encodes CDR1 MNHEY and CDR2 SVGEGT. Trimming left V 4 bases short and J 3 bases short, with 7 bases between.

This clonotype showed up many times. The chain couples TRBV6-1 to TRBJ2-6, with 7 bases aligning to TRBD1. Germline V gene lookup returns CDR1 MNHNS and CDR2 SASEGT. CDR3 length equals 16 residues. V shed 4 bases and J 2 bases; nucleotides not matched to a gene: 5. DNA for the CDR3: TGTGCCAGCAGTGCTAACGACAGGGCTGGGGCCAACGTCCTGACTTTC. Encoded protein: CASSANDRAGANVLTF.

This clonotype was observed many times. The chain combines TRBV6-2 or TRBV6-3 with TRBJ2-7; no reliable D call. Germline values: CDR1 MNHEY, CDR2 SVGEGT. This CDR3 is built from 14 residues. The V and J ends lost 7 bases and 2 bases respectively, with 15 bases between them. CDR3 sequence reads: CASTSQPGAYEQYF. The CDR3 coding sequence is TGTGCCAGCACTTCCCAACCAGGAGCCTACGAGCAGTACTTC.

The chain combines TRBV30 with TRBJ2-7; D unresolved. The ends were cut back, 4 bases at V and 6 bases at J, with 16 bases in the middle. CDR1 and CDR2 from the germline V gene are GTSNPN and SVGIG (reference sequence). This CDR3 has 13 residues. CDR3 region: CAWNPNPGSEQYF. CDR3 DNA sequence: TGTGCCTGGAACCCAAACCCAGGTTCCGAGCAGTACTTC.

This clonotype has a count of ten or more. The chain links TRBV6-2 or TRBV6-3 to TRBJ1-1; D unclear. The germline gives CDR1 MNHEY, CDR2 SVGEGT. V lost 4 bases, J lost 5 bases, and 11 bases lay in between. The CDR3 is 13 residues long. CDR3 loop: CASSLAGGTEAFF. DNA for the CDR3: TGTGCCAGCAGTTTAGCGGGCGGGACTGAAGCTTTCTTT.

This clonotype was seen repeatedly, ten times or more. The chain has TRBV12-3 or TRBV12-4 and TRBJ2-2; D not resolved. Trimming removed 6 bases from V and 6 bases from J, with 14 bases in between. The CDR3 is 14 amino acids. DNA for the CDR3: TGTGCCAGCAGCGTCAATAGAGTTGCCGGGGAGCTGTTTTTT. It codes for CASSVNRVAGELFF.

This clonotype was seen ten or more times. V gene TRBV30 combines with J gene TRBJ2-7; D gene ambiguous. V shed 1 base and J shed 3 bases, with 10 bases lying between them. Per the germline V gene, CDR1 is GTSNPN and CDR2 is SVGIG (reference sequence). CDR3 length: 13 residues. The DNA of the CDR3 is TGTGCCTGGAGTGGAGGCCCTCACTACGAGCAGTACTTC. Protein: CAWSGGPHYEQYF.

The table lists this clonotype with many counts. The chain joins TRBV6-2 or TRBV6-3 to TRBJ2-5; D possibly matches TRBD1 or TRBD2 (5 bases each). With 6 bases removed from V and 1 base from J, the gap between germline ends came to 18 bases. In germline, CDR1 is MNHEY, CDR2 SVGEGT. The CDR3 contains 16 residues. CDR3 in DNA: TGTGCCAGCAGGACCTACGGATCGGGACCCCAAGAGACCCAGTACTTC. It specifies CASRTYGSGPQETQYF.

In this sample, this clonotype turned up many times. The rearrangement joins TRBV19 to TRBJ1-5; D ambiguous. This CDR3 comprises 16 residues. The V gene's germline CDR1 is LNHDA and CDR2 SQIVND (reference sequence). The V gene lost 5 bases and the J gene lost 2 bases, with 16 bases spanning the gap. The CDR3, as DNA: TGTGCCAGTAGTCCCCGGGCCCTTCGGGGCAATCAGCCCCAGCATTTT. This codes for CASSPRALRGNQPQHF.

Ten or more counts support this clonotype. The chain employs TRBV6-2 or TRBV6-3 and TRBJ2-7; TRBD2 matches at 10 bases. There are 16 residues in the CDR3. Germline V lookup: CDR1 MNHEY, CDR2 SVGEGT. V lost 0 bases to trimming and J lost 3 bases; unmatched junction nucleotides: 5. As DNA, the CDR3 is TGTGCCAGCAGTTACTCCGGGACTAGCGCGATCTACGAGCAGTACTTC. Its translation is CASSYSGTSAIYEQYF.

This clonotype was observed at least ten times. The chain joins TRBV19 to TRBJ2-5, with 8 positions matching TRBD1. Germline assignment: CDR1 LNHDA and CDR2 SQIVND (reference sequence). This CDR3 spans 13 amino acids. With V trimmed by 6 bases and J by 3 bases, 3 bases remained unmatched. CDR3 residues: CASRTTGEETQYF. CDR3 bases: TGTGCCAGTAGGACGACAGGGGAAGAGACCCAGTACTTC.

In this sample, this clonotype turned up many times. The gene calls are TRBV15 and TRBJ2-2; the D gene could be TRBD1 or TRBD2 (5 bases each). CDR1 LNHNV and CDR2 YYDKDF come from the germline V gene (reference sequence). Deletions cut 1 base from V and 4 bases from J, with 22 bases between. The CDR3 loop spans 19 amino acids. This CDR3 is CATSRGRTGTARVTGELFF. CDR3 sequence (DNA): TGTGCCACCAGCAGAGGCCGAACCGGGACGGCGAGGGTCACCGGGGAGCTGTTTTTT. The full variable domain, completed using reference TRBV15 and TRBJ2-2, is DAMVIQNPRYQVTQFGKPVTLSCSQTLNHNVMYWYQQKSSQAPKLLFHYYDKDFNNEADTPDNFQSRRPNTSFCFLDIRSPGLGDTAMYLCATSRGRTGTARVTGELFFGEGSRLTVL.

J is TRBJ1-6 and V is TRBV28; unclear D gene. The CDR3 contains 18 residues. Between the trimmed V and J ends, which lost 0 bases and 9 bases, there was a span of 21 bases. Germline CDR1 reads MDHEN; CDR2 reads SYDVKM. CDR3 sequence reads: CASSLCFRGLVWGSPLHF. The CDR3, as DNA: TGTGCCAGCAGTTTATGTTTTCGTGGGCTGGTGTGGGGTTCACCCCTCCACTTT. The variable domain in full, with the rest retrieved from reference TRBV28 and TRBJ1-6, is DVKVTQSSRYLVKRTGEKVFLECVQDMDHENMFWYRQDPGLGLRLIYFSYDVKMKEKGDIPEGYSVSREKKERFSLILESASTNQTSMYLCASSLCFRGLVWGSPLHFGNGTRLTVT.

The table lists this clonotype with many counts. V gene TRBV27 combines with J gene TRBJ1-1, with D unclear. This CDR3 has 18 amino acids. Germline CDR1 MNHEY, CDR2 SMNVEV (reference sequence). With 6 bases removed from V and 2 bases from J, the gap between germline ends came to 25 bases. CDR3 amino acids: CASSYPRRKAGRNTEAFF. The CDR3 DNA is TGTGCCAGCAGCTACCCTAGGAGGAAGGCAGGTAGAAACACTGAAGCTTTCTTT.

In nucleotides, the CDR3 is TGTGCCTGGAGTGGGACTGAAGCCTACGAGCAGTACTTC. It encodes CAWSGTEAYEQYF. V and J are TRBV30 and TRBJ2-7; tentatively, D is TRBD2 (5 bases). Per the germline V gene, CDR1 is GTSNPN and CDR2 is SVGIG (reference sequence). The CDR3 contains 13 residues. The V end was cut by 1 base, the J end by 2 bases, with 9 bases between. The entire variable domain, with the rest obtained from reference TRBV30 and TRBJ2-7, is as follows: SQTIHQWPATLVQPVGSPLSLECTVEGTSNPNLYWYRQAAGRGLQLLFYSVGIGQISSEVPQNLSASRPQDRQFILSSKKLLLSDSGFYLCAWSGTEAYEQYFGPGTRLTVT.

This clonotype occurred many times. This sequence joins TRBV7-2 and TRBJ1-3, with D possibly being TRBD1 (6 bases). Per the germline V gene, CDR1 is SGHTA and CDR2 is FQGNSA. V was cut by 5 bases and J by 0 bases, with 8 bases left in between. This CDR3 contains 14 residues. Here the CDR3 DNA reads TGTGCCAGCAGCCCGACAGGCTCTGGAAACACCATATATTTT. It encodes CASSPTGSGNTIYF.